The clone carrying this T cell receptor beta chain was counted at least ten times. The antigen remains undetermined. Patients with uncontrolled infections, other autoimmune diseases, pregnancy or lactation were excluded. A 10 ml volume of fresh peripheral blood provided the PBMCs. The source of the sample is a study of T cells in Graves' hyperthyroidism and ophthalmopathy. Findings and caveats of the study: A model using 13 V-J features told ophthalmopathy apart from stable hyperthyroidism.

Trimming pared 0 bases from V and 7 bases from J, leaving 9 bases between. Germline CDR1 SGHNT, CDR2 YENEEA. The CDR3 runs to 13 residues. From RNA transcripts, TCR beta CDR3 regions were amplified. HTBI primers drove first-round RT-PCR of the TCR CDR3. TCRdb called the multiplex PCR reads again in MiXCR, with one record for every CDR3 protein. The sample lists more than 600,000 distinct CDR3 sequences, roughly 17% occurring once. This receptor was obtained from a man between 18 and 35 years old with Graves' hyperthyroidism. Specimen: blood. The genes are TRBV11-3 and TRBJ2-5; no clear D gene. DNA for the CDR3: TGTGCCAGCAGCTTAGATCCGGTTGGGACCCAGTACTTC. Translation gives CASSLDPVGTQYF.